The source of this TCR beta chain is a study of blood T cell repertoires in COVID-19. Across the study: Donors in the United States, Italy and Spain gave samples during acute or convalescent COVID-19. In each case, the material was cDNA or gDNA derived from T cells, B-cell-depleted T cells, or PBMCs.

Germline V gene data show CDR1 as MNHEY and CDR2 as SVGAGI. The CDR3 contains 14 residues. Unmatched junction bases numbered 2, after V lost 6 bases and J lost 2 bases. In the study's own analysis: Amplified reference gene primers provided the basis for estimating nucleated cell counts. Sequenced by immunoSEQ multiplex PCR; TCRdb stores in-frame clones only, minus some. That table gives V, J and clone size, and the DNA gave D and trimming. The profile covers some 150,000 clones, with 87% appearing a single time and around 1.5% taken by the ten largest. This chain joins TRBV6-5 and TRBJ2-7; TRBD2 agrees at 12 bases. This receptor was obtained from a woman aged 45-59 years with acute or convalescent COVID-19. The sequencing input was peripheral blood. The CDR3 sequence: CASSGLAGPYEQYF. The DNA of the CDR3 is TGTGCCAGCAGCGGACTAGCGGGGCCCTACGAGCAGTACTTC.